This passage covers 7 T cell receptor beta chains from one sample sequenced in a study of blood T cell repertoires in COVID-19 (dated by TCRdb to 2019 to 2021). Library prep was done by the immunoSEQ multiplex PCR assay. Here the immuneACCESS table is served through TCRdb, limited to in-frame sequences with V and J called. Missing clones are a known gap in these copies; in checked studies unresolved V genes cover under half, and the rest lacks a known reason. This sample gives about 34,000 clones in total; 60% to 80% of them show up just once. Jointly, the top ten make up 16% of the sample. Sequencing used peripheral blood. These TCRs come from a human donor in a cohort sampled during active COVID-19.

This sequence joins TRBV28 and TRBJ2-7, with D unclear. The CDR3 has 13 residues. CDR1 MDHEN and CDR2 SYDVKM come from the germline V gene. V lost 3 bases and J 3 bases, leaving 9 bases between the germline ends. The CDR3 reads CASSLGRLYEQYF. Here the CDR3 DNA reads TGTGCCAGCAGTTTGGGTAGACTCTACGAGCAGTACTTC.

V is TRBV28 and J is TRBJ2-7; tentatively, D is TRBD1 (8 bases). CDR3 length: 19 amino acids. V lost 6 bases, J lost 1 base, and 28 bases lay in between. Germline loops: CDR1 MDHEN, CDR2 SYDVKM. CDR3 nucleotide sequence: TGTGCCAGCAGAGGACAATCCCGGACTAGACAGGGGCTTTCCTACGAGCAGTACTTC. This codes for CASRGQSRTRQGLSYEQYF.

This chain connects TRBV5-1 to TRBJ2-5; TRBD1 matches 11 bases. Germline CDR1 is SGHRS and CDR2 is YFSETQ. Trimming cost V 0 bases and J 2 bases; bases outside gene matches: 6. The length of the CDR3 is 17 residues. DNA for the CDR3: TGCGCCAGCAGCTTGGGGGGACAGGGGGTGATTCAAGAGACCCAGTACTTC. Translating it yields CASSLGGQGVIQETQYF.

The chain has TRBV27 and TRBJ2-2; the match to TRBD1 covers 11 bases. Germline CDR1 is MNHEY and CDR2 is SMNVEV (reference sequence). The CDR3 loop spans 17 amino acids. Losses at the gene ends were 6 bases for V and 5 bases for J; bases not matched to a gene: 11. The CDR3 is CASRTLTGTGGTGELFF. CDR3 coding DNA: TGTGCCAGCAGAACCCTCACCGGGACAGGGGGGACCGGGGAGCTGTTTTTT.

Here the CDR3 DNA reads TGTGCCAGCAGCTTAACAGGTCTCGGGGGCAATGAGCAGTTCTTC. This gives the protein CASSLTGLGGNEQFF. The V call is TRBV5-5, the J call TRBJ2-1; tentatively, D is TRBD2 (6 bases). Trimming cost V 2 bases and J 6 bases, with 15 bases left between them. The CDR3 loop spans 15 amino acids. Germline values: CDR1 SGHKS, CDR2 YYEKEE (reference sequence).

The chain employs TRBV19 and TRBJ1-1; 8 bases align to TRBD1. V lost 6 bases, J lost 1 base, and 10 bases stayed unmatched. The CDR3 consists of 16 residues. The germline CDR1 and CDR2 sequences are LNHDA and SQIVND (reference sequence). In DNA form, the CDR3 reads TGTGCCAGTAGGGCCAGGGGGCAGCGGGAGAACACTGAAGCTTTCTTT. Translation gives CASRARGQRENTEAFF.

V and J are TRBV7-9 and TRBJ2-5; possibly TRBD1 for D (6 bases). V lost 5 bases to trimming and J lost 5 bases, with 15 bases between them. Germline values: CDR1 SEHNR, CDR2 FQNEAQ (reference sequence). CDR3 length: 14 residues. CDR3 nucleotides: TGTGCCAGCAGCCCCCGGGACAAAATGGAGACCCAGTACTTC. Protein sequence: CASSPRDKMETQYF.